Presented here are 30 T cell receptor beta chains from one specimen sequenced in a study of blood T cell repertoires in COVID-19. Profiled with immunoSEQ multiplex PCR; TCRdb holds only in-frame clones, not every one. The data hold some 290,000 clones, with around four fifths observed a single time. Sequencing was carried out using peripheral blood. The receptors originated from a man aged 60-69 years who had recovered from COVID-19.

The chain joins TRBV2 to TRBJ1-5, with no clear D. Germline CDR1 SNHLY, CDR2 FYNNEI. There are 14 residues in the CDR3. V was trimmed by 2 bases and J by 5 bases, leaving 10 bases between them. The CDR3 here is CASSEQTGDQPQHF. DNA for the CDR3: TGTGCCAGCAGTGAACAGACTGGCGATCAGCCCCAGCATTTT.

This chain connects TRBV24-1 to TRBJ2-2, with D unclear. The CDR3 totals 15 residues. Germline V lookup: CDR1 KGHDR, CDR2 SFDVKD. The V and J ends lost 0 bases and 0 bases respectively, with 4 bases between them. This CDR3 is CATSDLRANTGELFF. CDR3 sequence (DNA): TGTGCCACCAGTGATTTGCGAGCGAACACCGGGGAGCTGTTTTTT.

The chain carries TRBV7-3 and TRBJ2-2; 8 bases match TRBD2. The CDR3 is 14 residues long. With 2 bases clipped from V and 5 bases from J, the junction kept 1 base outside the gene matches. Looked up from germline, CDR1 is SGHTA and CDR2 is FQGTGA. CDR3 region: CASSLAGGTGELFF. CDR3 coding DNA: TGTGCCAGCAGCTTAGCGGGGGGAACCGGGGAGCTGTTTTTT.

The rearrangement joins TRBV7-9 to TRBJ2-3, with 8 bases aligning to TRBD1. Germline assignment: CDR1 SEHNR and CDR2 FQNEAQ (reference sequence). The CDR3 has 14 amino acids. The ends lost 5 bases at V and 2 bases at J; junction bases unmatched: 3. The CDR3: CASSHRGDTDTQYF. The CDR3 DNA sequence: TGTGCCAGCAGCCACAGGGGGGACACAGATACGCAGTATTTT.

The V and J genes are TRBV28 and TRBJ1-5, with D unresolved. CDR1 is MDHEN, CDR2 SYDVKM, per germline. This CDR3 region has 12 residues. Trimming stripped 7 bases from V and 2 bases from J, with 6 bases between. CDR3 DNA sequence: TGTGCCAGCATTAGCCGCAATCAGCCCCAGCATTTT. Its translation is CASISRNQPQHF.

The chain has TRBV15 and TRBJ2-5; possibly TRBD1 for D (5 bases). Germline CDR1 and CDR2: LNHNV and YYDKDF (reference sequence). This CDR3 contains 15 residues. V shed 5 bases and J shed 5 bases, with 18 bases lying between them. The CDR3 DNA sequence: TGTGCCACCAGCCTAGGATCTGCAGGGCAGGAGACCCAGTACTTC. It translates to CATSLGSAGQETQYF.

DNA of the CDR3: TGCGCCAGCAGCCAAGGGGAGACTAGCGGGATATTCAATGAGCAGTTCTTC. It translates to CASSQGETSGIFNEQFF. The chain carries TRBV4-1 and TRBJ2-1, with 11 bases fitting TRBD2. Germline V lookup: CDR1 MGHRA, CDR2 YSYEKL. The CDR3 totals 17 residues. J lost 6 bases, V lost 1 base, and 8 bases had no gene match.

A word on this clone: The junction does not match germline at one end; this may be a read error. The V gene is TRBV10-1, the J gene TRBJ2-2; weak D call: TRBD2 (5 bases). This CDR3 contains 14 residues. Germline CDR1 and CDR2: WNHNN and SYGVQD (reference sequence). The CDR3 sequence: CASRQYLNTGEPFF. Written as DNA, the CDR3 is TGCGCCAGCAGACAGTACCTCAACACCGGGGAGCCGTTTTTT.

The chain links TRBV19 to TRBJ1-5, with D perhaps matching TRBD1 (6 bases). The V end lost 4 bases, the J end lost 6 bases, and 19 bases lay between the germline ends. The CDR3 has 16 amino acids. CDR1 is LNHDA, CDR2 SQIVND, per germline (reference sequence). The CDR3 DNA reads TGTGCCAGTAGTACCCATCTATACAGGGAGGGTCAGCCCCAGCATTTT. This sequence encodes CASSTHLYREGQPQHF.

The J gene is TRBJ1-5, the V gene TRBV2, with D unresolved. This CDR3 region has 15 residues. The germline V and J ends were trimmed by 6 bases and 0 bases, with 12 bases remaining between them. The germline CDR1 and CDR2 sequences are SNHLY and FYNNEI. The CDR3 here is CASSVKSYSNQPQHF. The CDR3 DNA is TGTGCCAGCAGCGTCAAATCCTATAGCAATCAGCCCCAGCATTTT.

The chain uses TRBV9 and TRBJ2-3; 16 bases line up with TRBD2. The ends lost 5 bases at V and 4 bases at J; junction bases unmatched: 7. The germline CDR1 and CDR2 sequences are SGDLS and YYNGEE. CDR3 length: 17 residues. CDR3 residues: CASSSAGLAGGADTQYF. The CDR3 nucleotides read TGTGCCAGCAGTTCCGCGGGACTAGCGGGAGGGGCAGATACGCAGTATTTT.

The chain employs TRBV11-2 and TRBJ1-4; TRBD1 might be the D (5 bases). Trimming cost V 4 bases and J 0 bases, with 12 bases left between them. The germline V gene has CDR1 SGHAT and CDR2 FQNNGV. This CDR3 region has 16 residues. The CDR3 DNA follows: TGTGCCAGCAGCTCCTGGGGGGGGACAACTAATGAAAAACTGTTTTTT. Translating it yields CASSSWGGTTNEKLFF.

This sequence joins TRBV5-4 and TRBJ2-1; 10 nucleotides align to TRBD1. V was pared by 4 bases and J by 6 bases, with 7 bases of the junction left unmatched. CDR1 and CDR2 from the germline V gene are SGHNT and YYREEE (reference sequence). The CDR3 spans 15 residues. CDR3 nucleotide sequence: TGTGCCAGCAGCCCCCGACAGGGGGCCGGCAATGAGCAGTTCTTC. This translates into CASSPRQGAGNEQFF. The whole variable domain, filled in from reference TRBV5-4 and TRBJ2-1, reads ETGVTQSPTHLIKTRGQQVTLRCSSQSGHNTVSWYQQALGQGPQFIFQYYREEENGRGNFPPRFSGLQFPNYSSELNVNALELDDSALYLCASSPRQGAGNEQFFGPGTRLTVL.

A note on this clone: This sample includes further DNA sequences coding for the same CDR3. The V gene is TRBV11-2, the J gene TRBJ2-1; D gene unclear. V lost 1 base, J lost 7 bases, and 8 bases lay in between. The CDR3 consists of 13 residues. Per germline, CDR1 SGHAT and CDR2 FQNNGV. The CDR3 DNA reads TGTGCCAGCAGCTTAGGTCCTTTAAATGAGCAGTTCTTC. This gives the protein CASSLGPLNEQFF.

The V gene is TRBV6-5, the J gene TRBJ1-6; 7 bases agree with TRBD1. The germline V gene has CDR1 MNHEY and CDR2 SVGAGI. The CDR3 spans 14 residues. After removal of 6 bases from V and 6 bases from J, the junction contained 5 bases not matched to a gene. The CDR3 sequence is CASRAGQRNSPLHF. In DNA form, the CDR3 reads TGTGCCAGCAGGGCGGGACAGCGTAATTCACCCCTCCACTTT.

Remarks on this clone: The sample carries other DNA sequences with the same CDR3. J is TRBJ2-1 and V is TRBV5-1, with 10 bases fitting TRBD2. The V segment lost 2 bases and the J segment 2 bases; nucleotides outside the gene matches: 1. CDR1 is SGHRS and CDR2 is YFSETQ in the germline V gene. This CDR3 comprises 15 residues. This CDR3 is CASSLAGGTYNEQFF. Here the CDR3 DNA reads TGCGCCAGCAGCTTAGCGGGAGGGACCTACAATGAGCAGTTCTTC.

This clone was counted once. The V gene is TRBV2, the J gene TRBJ1-2; D is uncertain. V was cut by 3 bases and J by 0 bases, with 14 bases left in between. The CDR3 is 16 amino acids. Germline-derived CDR1 and CDR2 are SNHLY and FYNNEI. The CDR3 reads CASSEIGVAANYGYTF. The CDR3, as DNA: TGTGCCAGCAGTGAGATCGGGGTTGCGGCTAACTATGGCTACACCTTC.

A single count supports this clone. The chain is built from TRBV10-3 and TRBJ2-7; TRBD1 might be the D (6 bases). Trimming shortened V by 4 bases and J by 3 bases, and 16 bases separated the two germline ends. The CDR3 contains 15 residues. Germline values: CDR1 ENHRY, CDR2 SYGVKD. CDR3 bases: TGTGCCATCAGTGCTGCCGACTCAGGGGTCTACGAGCAGTACTTC. This encodes CAISAADSGVYEQYF.

The V call is TRBV5-5, the J call TRBJ1-6; D is ambiguous. Trimming removed 4 bases at V and 7 bases at J, with 15 bases between. CDR3 length: 15 residues. Germline values: CDR1 SGHKS, CDR2 YYEKEE (reference sequence). The CDR3 DNA reads as TGTGCCAGCAGCGACACCGGGATATCAAATTCACCCCTCCACTTT. Protein sequence: CASSDTGISNSPLHF.

The chain joins TRBV6-1 to TRBJ1-1; D possibly corresponds to TRBD1 (5 bases). The CDR3 is made up of 14 amino acids. Germline V gene sequence: CDR1 MNHNS, CDR2 SASEGT. Trimming shortened V by 1 base and J by 1 base, and 7 bases separated the two germline ends. CDR3 bases: TGTGCCAGCAGTGAAGTAGACAGGAACACTGAAGCTTTCTTT. Translation gives CASSEVDRNTEAFF.

This chain links TRBV2 with TRBJ2-3; 10 bases are a match to TRBD2. J gave up 10 bases and V 6 bases, and 13 bases lay outside the gene matches. The CDR3 is 15 amino acids. CDR1 SNHLY and CDR2 FYNNEI come from the germline V gene. The DNA for the CDR3 is TGTGCCAGCAGCTCCCGGGCTAGCGGGGGATTGGCGCAGTATTTT. Its translation is CASSSRASGGLAQYF.

J is TRBJ1-6 and V is TRBV5-4; possible D gene TRBD1, 6 bases. With 4 bases removed from V and 9 bases from J, the gap between germline ends came to 14 bases. Germline V gene lookup returns CDR1 SGHNT and CDR2 YYREEE (reference sequence). The CDR3 is 14 amino acids. CDR3 sequence reads: CASSQEDRRSPLHF. The CDR3 nucleotides read TGTGCCAGCAGCCAAGAGGACAGACGTTCACCCCTCCACTTT.

This chain joins TRBV12-3 or TRBV12-4 and TRBJ1-4, with D maybe TRBD1 (5 bases). Trimming shortened V by 6 bases and J by 7 bases, and 9 bases separated the two germline ends. The CDR3 has 12 amino acids. CDR3 nucleotides: TGTGCCAGCAGGTACCAGGGTGAAAAACTGTTTTTT. This codes for CASRYQGEKLFF.

This chain connects TRBV5-1 to TRBJ2-3, with D tentatively TRBD2 (6 bases). The CDR3 consists of 16 residues. In germline, CDR1 is SGHRS, CDR2 YFSETQ. Trimming pared 0 bases from V and 0 bases from J, leaving 11 bases between. In DNA, the CDR3 is TGCGCCAGCAGCTTGGATTCGGCGGGGAGCACAGATACGCAGTATTTT. Its translation is CASSLDSAGSTDTQYF.

The genes are TRBV19 and TRBJ2-5; the match to TRBD2 covers 7 bases. CDR1 LNHDA and CDR2 SQIVND come from the germline V gene (reference sequence). V lost 3 bases, J lost 2 bases, and 9 bases stayed unmatched. The CDR3 is 16 residues long. This CDR3 reads CASSMGGSVRQETQYF. In DNA form, the CDR3 reads TGTGCCAGTAGTATGGGCGGGAGTGTCAGGCAAGAGACCCAGTACTTC.

V usage is TRBV9 and J usage is TRBJ1-5, with TRBD1 matching over 9 bases. Germline V lookup: CDR1 SGDLS, CDR2 YYNGEE. V shed 4 bases, J shed 4 bases, and the junction held 3 bases outside the gene matches. CDR3 length: 14 residues. The CDR3 spells CASSRDRVNQPQHF. CDR3 coding DNA: TGTGCCAGCAGCCGGGACAGGGTAAATCAGCCCCAGCATTTT.

The chain uses TRBV5-1 and TRBJ1-2; 9 positions match TRBD1. The V gene end was trimmed by 5 bases and the J gene end by 6 bases; junction bases not matched to a gene: 8. CDR1 SGHRS and CDR2 YFSETQ come from the germline V gene. The CDR3 totals 14 residues. CDR3 sequence reads: CASSWDRARDGYTF. Written as DNA, the CDR3 is TGCGCCAGCAGTTGGGACAGGGCAAGGGATGGCTACACCTTC.

The V gene is TRBV2, the J gene TRBJ2-1, with a weak D call TRBD2 (6 bases). This CDR3 is 14 amino acids long. Germline assignment: CDR1 SNHLY and CDR2 FYNNEI. The germline V and J ends were trimmed by 4 bases and 6 bases, with 13 bases remaining between them. The CDR3 sequence is CASSVGEVRNEQFF. CDR3 nucleotide sequence: TGTGCCAGCAGTGTGGGGGAGGTCCGCAATGAGCAGTTCTTC. Together with reference TRBV2 and TRBJ2-1, the CDR3 gives the full variable domain: EPEVTQTPSHQVTQMGQEVILRCVPISNHLYFYWYRQILGQKVEFLVSFYNNEISEKSEIFDDQFSVERPDGSNFTLKIRSTKLEDSAMYFCASSVGEVRNEQFFGPGTRLTVL.

The table lists this clone with a few counts. The genes are TRBV11-2 and TRBJ2-2; TRBD2 aligns across 7 bases. The V segment lost 1 base and the J segment 5 bases; nucleotides outside the gene matches: 7. The CDR3 is 16 residues long. In germline, CDR1 is SGHAT, CDR2 FQNNGV. The CDR3 coding sequence is TGTGCCAGCAGCTTAGTGGGGCTAGCGGTGACCGGGGAGCTGTTTTTT. It specifies CASSLVGLAVTGELFF.

CDR3 loop: CASSQTRISYNEQFF. The CDR3 coding sequence is TGTGCCAGCAGCCAGACTAGGATCTCCTACAATGAGCAGTTCTTC. The chain recombines TRBV2 with TRBJ2-1, with a tentative D call TRBD2 (6 bases). The V gene's germline CDR1 is SNHLY and CDR2 FYNNEI. Trimming left V 6 bases short and J 0 bases short, with 12 bases between. The CDR3 is 15 residues long.